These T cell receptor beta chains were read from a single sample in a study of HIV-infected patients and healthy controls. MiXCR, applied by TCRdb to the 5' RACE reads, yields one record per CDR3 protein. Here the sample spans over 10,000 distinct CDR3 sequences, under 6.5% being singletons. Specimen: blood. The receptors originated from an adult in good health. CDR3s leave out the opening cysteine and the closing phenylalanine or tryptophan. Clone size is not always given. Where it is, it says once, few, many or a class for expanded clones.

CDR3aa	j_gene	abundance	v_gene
ASRRDGPGSGAQH	TRBJ1-5	few	TRBV6-1
ASSFLGEAF	TRBJ1-1	many	TRBV12-3/TRBV12-4
ASSQVGHTDTQY	TRBJ2-3	NA	TRBV4-2
ASQIRRADTQY	TRBJ2-3	many	TRBV6-5
ASSRRADYEQY	TRBJ2-7	many	TRBV7-9
ASSPLGRPLH	TRBJ1-6	many	TRBV14
ASSRQRAGPYTGELF	TRBJ2-2	medium-sized	TRBV12-3/TRBV12-4
ASSAPQGVLGNEQF	TRBJ2-1	medium-sized	TRBV13
SARDPLAGLFNEQF	TRBJ2-1	medium-sized	TRBV20-1
ASSLQGRTYEQY	TRBJ2-7	many	TRBV12-3/TRBV12-4
SASQSSGANVLT	TRBJ2-6	many	TRBV20-1
ASSFPVTEAF	TRBJ1-1	medium-sized	TRBV11-2
ASSLGDREADTQY	TRBJ2-3	medium-sized	TRBV5-1
ASSSGPSGNTIY	TRBJ1-3	many	TRBV7-2
ASSGAANYGYT	TRBJ1-2	few	TRBV10-2
ASKRGGTDTQY	TRBJ2-3	many	TRBV3-1
ASSLSRRETQY	TRBJ2-5	many	TRBV5-1
ASSPNYNEQF	TRBJ2-1	many	TRBV10-2
ASSREFPHSEAF	TRBJ1-1	many	TRBV12-3/TRBV12-4
ASSYGLGALSEKLF	TRBJ1-4	many	TRBV6-2/TRBV6-3
ASSPGTDGGYT	TRBJ1-2	many	TRBV6-5
ASSQGGGRSYNSPLH	TRBJ1-6	medium-sized	TRBV4-1
ASSLVGELNYGYT	TRBJ1-2	NA	TRBV7-9
ASSLVAGGPQDEQF	TRBJ2-1	many	TRBV5-1
ASSSSGTQY	TRBJ2-3	many	TRBV5-6
ASSLEGGSSGNTIY	TRBJ1-3	medium-sized	TRBV5-1
ASSPGARETQY	TRBJ2-5	few	TRBV5-1
ASSSRTGLNTEAF	TRBJ1-1	many	TRBV7-9
ASSEGGTEAF	TRBJ1-1	medium-sized	TRBV2
ASSLAGSTDTQY	TRBJ2-3	NA	TRBV5-1
ASHPTGPRTNTGELF	TRBJ2-2	many	TRBV5-1